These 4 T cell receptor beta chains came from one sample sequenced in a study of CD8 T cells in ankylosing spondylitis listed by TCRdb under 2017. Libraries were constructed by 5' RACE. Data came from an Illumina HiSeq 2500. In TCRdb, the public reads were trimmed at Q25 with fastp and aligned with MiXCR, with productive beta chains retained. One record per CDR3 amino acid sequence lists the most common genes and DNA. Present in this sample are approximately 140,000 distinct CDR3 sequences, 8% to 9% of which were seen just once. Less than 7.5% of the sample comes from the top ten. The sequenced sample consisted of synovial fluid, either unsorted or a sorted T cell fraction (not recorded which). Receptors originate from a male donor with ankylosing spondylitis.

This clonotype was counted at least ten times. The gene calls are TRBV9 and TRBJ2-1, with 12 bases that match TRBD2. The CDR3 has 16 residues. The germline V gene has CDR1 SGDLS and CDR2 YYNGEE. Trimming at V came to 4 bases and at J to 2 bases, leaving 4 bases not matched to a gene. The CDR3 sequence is CASSFGLAGTYNEQFF. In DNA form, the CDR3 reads TGTGCCAGCAGCTTCGGACTAGCGGGGACCTACAATGAGCAGTTCTTC.

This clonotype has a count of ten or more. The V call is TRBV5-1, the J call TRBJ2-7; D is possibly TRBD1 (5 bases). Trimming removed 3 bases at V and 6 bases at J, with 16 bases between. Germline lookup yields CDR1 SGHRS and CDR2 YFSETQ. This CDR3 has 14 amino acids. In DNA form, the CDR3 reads TGCGCCAGCAGCTATAACCCACCCAGGGCCGAGCAGTACTTC. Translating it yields CASSYNPPRAEQYF.

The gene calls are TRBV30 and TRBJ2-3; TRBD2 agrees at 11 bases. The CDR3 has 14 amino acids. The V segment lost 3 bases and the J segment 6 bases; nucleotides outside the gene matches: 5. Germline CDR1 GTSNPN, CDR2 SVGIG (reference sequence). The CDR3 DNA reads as TGTGCCTGGAGGCTAGCGGGAGGAAGGGATACGCAGTATTTT. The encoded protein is CAWRLAGGRDTQYF.

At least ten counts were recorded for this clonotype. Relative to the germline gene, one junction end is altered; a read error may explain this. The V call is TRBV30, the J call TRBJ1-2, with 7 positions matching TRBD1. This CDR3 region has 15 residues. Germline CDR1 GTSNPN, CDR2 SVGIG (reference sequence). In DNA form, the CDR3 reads TGTGCCTGGAGTGTACAGGGGTCTGACAGATCATATCGCTCCTTC. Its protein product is CAWSVQGSDRSYRSF.